This record looks at one TCR beta chain sequence and its context. In its sample, this clonotype was seen a few times. Its target antigen remains unknown. No per-base quality is available; no much larger clone lies one base away. This sample is part of a study of esophageal squamous cell carcinoma under preoperative chemotherapy listed by TCRdb under 2018. In the study overall: TCR repertoires were profiled in both peripheral blood T cells and tumor-infiltrating lymphocytes. The effects of paclitaxel-nedaplatin chemotherapy on T-cell receptor repertoires in patients with esophageal squamous cell carcinoma were assessed. The cohort comprised a few patients with primary esophageal squamous cell carcinoma. Repertoires from samples obtained before paclitaxel-nedaplatin therapy were compared with repertoires from samples obtained after paclitaxel-nedaplatin therapy.

What the authors observed across the whole study: After chemotherapy, TCR diversity rose significantly in peripheral T cells, but this increase was not seen in tumor-infiltrating lymphocytes. Rather than arising solely from local clonal changes, post-treatment tumor-infiltrating lymphocytes appeared to come partly from peripheral T cells that migrated into the tumor. Immediate and substantial changes in clonotype frequency were induced by paclitaxel-nedaplatin therapy, and contraction rather than amplification was more likely to be observed among abundant clones. A small cohort was used, with only four or five patients with esophageal squamous cell carcinoma being analyzed.

The germline V gene provides CDR1 LGHNA and CDR2 YNFKEQ. V is pared back by 4 bases and J by 0 bases, with 13 bases lying between the germline termini. The CDR3 goes from the cysteine to the phenylalanine over 16 residues. Only the CDR3 part of the read is kept: 48 bases, read in frame from the first base. The meaning of the sample's time point label: after preoperative PTX-NDP chemotherapy. Before surgery, patients were given paclitaxel-nedaplatin as preoperative chemotherapy. The method was PCR. The sample was run on a HiSeq X Ten. High-throughput sequencing was used to characterize TCR repertoires. TCRdb passed the public sequencing reads through fastp at Q25 and MiXCR, retaining productive beta sequences. Here each entry gathers all rows of one CDR3 protein and keeps the most common genes and DNA. The sample includes about 9,300 distinct CDR3 sequences, with over 40% observed a single time. The top ten clones comprise more than 13% of the sample.

The biological material was taken from a patient given preoperative chemotherapy. Rearrangement joined TRBV4-2 to TRBJ2-1; the D gene is possibly TRBD1 or TRBD2, each agreeing over 5 bases. This receptor was identified in a human donor with esophageal squamous cell carcinoma. The donor label of this sample is uncertain. The DNA sequence is given as TGTGCCAGCAGCCTCGGGGCGGCAAACTCCTACAATGAGCAGTTCTTC. It translates as CASSLGAANSYNEQFF.